Below are 11 T cell receptor beta chains sequenced from a single sample in a study of blood T cell repertoires in COVID-19. The table came from immunoSEQ multiplex PCR; TCRdb's copy has only in-frame clones and leaves some out. The top ten hold 4.6% of the sample, which has 110,000 or so clones, 90% seen once. The sample comprised peripheral blood. The receptors here all came from a woman between 45 and 65 years old with acute or convalescent COVID-19.

The chain uses TRBV4-1 and TRBJ1-2, with D hard to call. Germline values: CDR1 MGHRA, CDR2 YSYEKL. V was clipped by 0 bases and J by 5 bases, with 16 bases between them. CDR3 length: 16 amino acids. CDR3 amino acids: CASSQDNTQRRYGYTF. In DNA form, the CDR3 reads TGCGCCAGCAGCCAAGATAACACACAAAGGCGGTATGGCTACACCTTC.

V is TRBV5-6 and J is TRBJ2-7; 8 nucleotides agree with TRBD1. The junction had 10 bases not matched to a gene; V was cut back by 5 bases and J by 3 bases. Germline CDR1 and CDR2: SGHDT and YYEEEE. The CDR3 length is 15 residues. The CDR3, as DNA: TGTGCCAGCAGTTCCGGGACAGGTCTTAACTACGAGCAGTACTTC. Protein product: CASSSGTGLNYEQYF.

The rearrangement joins TRBV5-5 to TRBJ1-1; D not resolved. V lost 1 base, J lost 2 bases, and 12 bases lay in between. Germline CDR1 SGHKS, CDR2 YYEKEE (reference sequence). CDR3 length: 15 amino acids. The CDR3 region is CASSLTPQVNTEAFF. CDR3 bases: TGTGCCAGCAGCTTGACCCCCCAGGTTAACACTGAAGCTTTCTTT.

This chain links TRBV7-2 with TRBJ2-1, with 9 bases matching TRBD1. Germline V gene data show CDR1 as SGHTA and CDR2 as FQGNSA. J gave up 6 bases and V 3 bases, and 9 bases lay outside the gene matches. The CDR3 runs to 16 residues. The DNA for the CDR3 is TGTGCCAGCAGCTTGACCGGGACAGGGTTGGGCAATGAGCAGTTCTTC. It yields the protein CASSLTGTGLGNEQFF.

The V call is TRBV19, the J call TRBJ1-1, with D hard to call. This CDR3 contains 15 residues. The V end lost 7 bases, the J end lost 5 bases, and 20 bases lay between the germline ends. Germline CDR1 LNHDA, CDR2 SQIVND (reference sequence). The CDR3 coding sequence is TGTGCCAGTACCCCGGGATTAGGTGGGGAAACTGAAGCTTTCTTT. Amino acid sequence: CASTPGLGGETEAFF.

The chain employs TRBV2 and TRBJ2-1, with 14 bases fitting TRBD2. V shed 4 bases, J shed 5 bases, and the junction held 7 bases outside the gene matches. The germline V gene encodes CDR1 SNHLY and CDR2 FYNNEI. The CDR3 consists of 17 residues. Here the CDR3 reads CASSGMGLAGEDNEQFF. CDR3 bases: TGTGCCAGCAGTGGGATGGGACTAGCGGGAGAAGACAATGAGCAGTTCTTC.

This clone appeared a few times. The gene calls are TRBV29-1 and TRBJ1-1; maybe TRBD1 (5 bases). The V gene lost 8 bases and the J gene lost 4 bases, with 17 bases spanning the gap. Per germline, CDR1 SQVTM and CDR2 ANQGSEA. The CDR3 runs 13 residues. The CDR3 reads CSSYLGGGTEAFF. The DNA for the CDR3 is TGCAGCTCCTACCTGGGGGGAGGCACTGAAGCTTTCTTT.

CDR3 coding DNA: TGCGCCAGCAGCTTGAGCGGGATGGGGGATACCGGGGAGCTGTTTTTT. The encoded protein is CASSLSGMGDTGELFF. The chain uses TRBV5-1 and TRBJ2-2; 7 bases are a match to TRBD2. This CDR3 spans 16 amino acids. The V gene end was trimmed by 1 base and the J gene end by 5 bases; junction bases not matched to a gene: 8. Germline assignment: CDR1 SGHRS and CDR2 YFSETQ.

The count of this clone is one. The genes are TRBV28 and TRBJ1-3, with unresolved D. CDR1 MDHEN and CDR2 SYDVKM come from the germline V gene. Trimming pared 7 bases from V and 7 bases from J, leaving 20 bases between. The length of the CDR3 is 15 residues. The CDR3 DNA follows: TGTGCCAGCATCCCCTTAGGAGGAAAAGGGAACACCATATATTTT. Its protein product is CASIPLGGKGNTIYF.

This chain joins TRBV9 and TRBJ1-1; maybe TRBD1 (6 bases). This CDR3 has 19 residues. CDR1 is SGDLS, CDR2 YYNGEE, per germline. Between the trimmed V and J ends, which lost 0 bases and 2 bases, there was a span of 23 bases. The CDR3, as DNA: TGTGCCAGCAGCGTAGCCCAAAATGGACCGGGACACGGAAACACTGAAGCTTTCTTT. Protein: CASSVAQNGPGHGNTEAFF. Variable domain in full (rest from reference TRBV9 and TRBJ1-1): DSGVTQTPKHLITATGQRVTLRCSPRSGDLSVYWYQQSLDQGLQFLIQYYNGEERAKGNILERFSAQQFPDLHSELNLSSLELGDSALYFCASSVAQNGPGHGNTEAFFGQGTRLTVV.

This chain joins TRBV9 and TRBJ2-7; 8 bases map to TRBD2. The junction had 5 bases not matched to a gene; V was cut back by 3 bases and J by 6 bases. The CDR3 spans 13 residues. In germline, CDR1 is SGDLS, CDR2 YYNGEE. CDR3 in amino acids: CASSAGLGREQYF. In DNA form, the CDR3 reads TGTGCCAGCAGCGCGGGACTAGGTCGCGAGCAGTACTTC.